Below, 21 T cell receptor beta chains from the same sample are listed, as sequenced in a study of OX40 agonist ivuxolimab in advanced cancers. Assay: immunoSEQ multiplex PCR; the TCRdb copy retains only in-frame clones and omits some. The sample consists of around 95,000 clones, about 92% of them appearing once. Sequencing used CD4+ or CD8+ T cells sorted from blood, obtained in a trial of the OX40 agonist ivuxolimab. These receptors all come from an adult with an advanced solid tumor such as melanoma, head and neck, liver or kidney cancer.

This chain links TRBV30 with TRBJ1-5, with no clear D. The CDR3 covers 13 residues. Germline V gives CDR1 GTSNPN, CDR2 SVGIG (reference sequence). The germline V and J ends were trimmed by 1 base and 1 base, with 5 bases remaining between them. CDR3 protein: CAWSESSNQPQHF. The DNA for the CDR3 is TGTGCCTGGAGTGAGTCCAGCAATCAGCCCCAGCATTTT.

The chain recombines TRBV11-3 with TRBJ2-5; weak D call: TRBD2 (5 bases). The V gene's germline CDR1 is SGHNT and CDR2 YENEEA. V gave up 3 bases and J gave up 4 bases, with 12 bases separating them. The CDR3 loop spans 14 amino acids. CDR3 residues: CASSFRTRIETQYF. DNA for the CDR3: TGTGCCAGCAGCTTCCGAACTAGGATAGAGACCCAGTACTTC.

J is TRBJ2-1 and V is TRBV25-1, with TRBD2 identical over 13 bases. The trim removed 6 bases at V and 6 bases at J, leaving 5 bases unmatched. The CDR3 has 15 amino acids. Germline V CDR1 and CDR2: MGHDK, SYGVNS. Written as DNA, the CDR3 is TGTGCCAGCAGCGCCGGGACTAGCGGGGCCAATGAGCAGTTCTTC. Translation: CASSAGTSGANEQFF.

The rearrangement uses TRBV30 and TRBJ1-3; possible D gene TRBD1, 6 bases. This CDR3 region has 16 residues. Germline V lookup: CDR1 GTSNPN, CDR2 SVGIG (reference sequence). V was trimmed by 3 bases and J by 0 bases, leaving 15 bases between them. Written as DNA, the CDR3 is TGTGCCTGGAGCCTTTACGACAGGTTCTCTGGAAACACCATATATTTT. This gives the protein CAWSLYDRFSGNTIYF.

This sequence joins TRBV6-1 and TRBJ1-4, with 7 bases matching TRBD1. From germline, CDR1 is MNHNS and CDR2 SASEGT. The ends lost 4 bases at V and 8 bases at J; junction bases unmatched: 4. CDR3 length equals 13 residues. In DNA form, the CDR3 reads TGTGCCAGCAGTGGGGACAGTAGCGAAAAACTGTTTTTT. Translating gives CASSGDSSEKLFF.

This rearrangement joins TRBV28 to TRBJ1-5; D is possibly TRBD1 (5 bases). The CDR3 spans 15 residues. The germline V gene has CDR1 MDHEN and CDR2 SYDVKM. With 5 bases removed from V and 2 bases from J, the gap between germline ends came to 13 bases. CDR3 sequence (DNA): TGTGCCAGCAGTCCGTGGGTGGGGCGCAATCAGCCCCAGCATTTT. The encoded protein is CASSPWVGRNQPQHF.

The chain has TRBV7-2 and TRBJ2-7; possibly TRBD1 or TRBD2 for D (5 bases each). Germline values: CDR1 SGHTA, CDR2 FQGNSA. V was cut by 3 bases and J by 9 bases, with 18 bases left in between. The CDR3 runs 14 residues. This CDR3 is CASSFKRDANSQYF. CDR3 DNA: TGTGCCAGCAGCTTCAAGAGGGACGCGAATTCGCAGTACTTC.

CDR3: CASSLLGDTQYF. The DNA for the CDR3 is TGTGCCAGCAGTTTATTAGGAGATACGCAGTATTTT. The rearrangement uses TRBV27 and TRBJ2-3; the D is unclear. Per the germline V gene, CDR1 is MNHEY and CDR2 is SMNVEV (reference sequence). V was pared by 1 base and J by 5 bases, with 4 bases between. CDR3 length equals 12 residues.

This clone showed up just once. The chain recombines TRBV30 with TRBJ1-6, with TRBD1 matching over 8 bases. Germline values: CDR1 GTSNPN, CDR2 SVGIG (reference sequence). The CDR3 runs to 15 residues. V shed 0 bases, J shed 10 bases, and the junction held 8 bases outside the gene matches. As DNA, the CDR3 is TGTGCCTGGAGTGTGTTTGGGACAGGTGACTCACCCCTCCACTTT. It yields the protein CAWSVFGTGDSPLHF.

J is TRBJ2-2 and V is TRBV6-6; D is unclear. Trimming stripped 7 bases from V and 1 base from J, with 4 bases between. CDR3 size: 12 residues. Germline V gene lookup returns CDR1 MNHNY and CDR2 SVGAGI (reference sequence). Written as DNA, the CDR3 is TGTGCCAGCAAGGAGAACACCGGGGAGCTGTTTTTT. It is translated as CASKENTGELFF.

The genes are TRBV6-1 and TRBJ2-1, with 7 bases aligning to TRBD2. The CDR3 covers 14 residues. V dropped 5 bases and J dropped 6; count of bases not matched to a gene: 7. Germline lookup yields CDR1 MNHNS and CDR2 SASEGT. CDR3 region: CASSRGSGINEQFF. CDR3 sequence (DNA): TGTGCCAGCAGTCGCGGGAGTGGGATCAATGAGCAGTTCTTC.

V usage is TRBV2 and J usage is TRBJ1-4, with D unresolved. Germline CDR1 reads SNHLY; CDR2 reads FYNNEI. CDR3 length: 13 residues. The V end lost 1 base, the J end lost 8 bases, and 8 bases lay between the germline ends. The CDR3: CASSEVRGEKLFF. CDR3 nucleotides: TGTGCCAGCAGTGAAGTGCGCGGCGAAAAACTGTTTTTT.

This chain uses TRBV28 with TRBJ1-2; no definite D call. The CDR3 contains 13 residues. The germline V gene has CDR1 MDHEN and CDR2 SYDVKM. V lost 2 bases, J lost 7 bases, and 11 bases lay in between. Here the CDR3 reads CASSLLGQIGYTF. The CDR3 DNA is TGTGCCAGCAGTTTACTAGGGCAGATTGGCTACACCTTC.

The rearrangement uses TRBV15 and TRBJ1-1; weak D call: TRBD1 (5 bases). Between the trimmed V and J ends, which lost 1 base and 6 bases, there was a span of 9 bases. Germline CDR1 LNHNV, CDR2 YYDKDF (reference sequence). The CDR3 length is 13 residues. CDR3 in amino acids: CATSRGIGAEAFF. The CDR3 DNA reads TGTGCCACCAGCAGAGGGATAGGGGCTGAAGCTTTCTTT.

This chain uses TRBV19 with TRBJ1-3; the match to TRBD1 covers 8 bases. Per germline, CDR1 LNHDA and CDR2 SQIVND (reference sequence). V lost 4 bases, J lost 8 bases, and 7 bases stayed unmatched. The CDR3 runs 14 residues. CDR3 in amino acids: CASSSRQGSDTIYF. CDR3 coding DNA: TGTGCCAGTAGTAGCAGACAGGGGTCGGACACCATATATTTT. Full variable domain (remainder filled in from reference TRBV19 and TRBJ1-3): DGGITQSPKYLFRKEGQNVTLSCEQNLNHDAMYWYRQDPGQGLRLIYYSQIVNDFQKGDIAEGYSVSREKKESFPLTVTSAQKNPTAFYLCASSSRQGSDTIYFGEGSWLTVV.

V gene TRBV27 combines with J gene TRBJ1-3, with 8 bases fitting TRBD1. The CDR3 extends over 15 amino acids. Germline V lookup: CDR1 MNHEY, CDR2 SMNVEV (reference sequence). Trimming cost V 6 bases and J 1 base; bases outside gene matches: 5. CDR3 in DNA: TGTGCCAGCAGCCCTACAGGGGGTTCTGGAAACACCATATATTTT. It is translated as CASSPTGGSGNTIYF.

CDR3 in amino acids: CASQRELNEQFF. For the CDR3, the DNA is TGTGCCAGCCAGCGGGAGTTGAATGAGCAGTTCTTC. The chain recombines TRBV10-3 with TRBJ2-1; 8 nucleotides align to TRBD2. Per the germline V gene, CDR1 is ENHRY and CDR2 is SYGVKD. The CDR3 covers 12 residues. The trim removed 10 bases at V and 7 bases at J, leaving 6 bases unmatched.

The chain couples TRBV4-1 to TRBJ1-3; possible D gene TRBD1, 6 bases. The CDR3 covers 16 residues. Germline V CDR1 and CDR2: MGHRA, YSYEKL. V shed 4 bases and J shed 0 bases, with 13 bases lying between them. This CDR3 is CASSRGQPYSGNTIYF. The CDR3 bases are TGCGCCAGCAGCCGTGGACAGCCCTACTCTGGAAACACCATATATTTT.

The chain employs TRBV5-1 and TRBJ2-1, with D uncertain. V gave up 6 bases and J gave up 7 bases, with 17 bases separating them. Germline V lookup: CDR1 SGHRS, CDR2 YFSETQ. This CDR3 is 14 amino acids long. The CDR3 loop reads CASKRLASENEQFF. Here the CDR3 DNA reads TGCGCCAGCAAAAGGTTAGCAAGTGAGAATGAGCAGTTCTTC.

V is TRBV28 and J is TRBJ1-1; D is unclear. There are 15 residues in the CDR3. Trimming removed 1 base at V and 1 base at J, with 10 bases between. Germline lookup yields CDR1 MDHEN and CDR2 SYDVKM. The CDR3 spells CASSLFGLGNTEAFF. The DNA of the CDR3 is TGTGCCAGCAGTTTATTTGGGTTAGGGAACACTGAAGCTTTCTTT.

V gene TRBV18 combines with J gene TRBJ1-4; D perhaps matches TRBD1 (5 bases). The CDR3 runs to 14 residues. The germline CDR1 and CDR2 sequences are KGHSH and LQKENI. V lost 4 bases and J 4 bases, leaving 10 bases between the germline ends. In nucleotides, the CDR3 is TGTGCCAGCTCACTAGACAGTCTTAATGAAAAACTGTTTTTT. Its translation: CASSLDSLNEKLFF.